These 18 T cell receptor beta chains were sequenced from one sample in a study of response to subunit inactivated influenza vaccine. TCRdb ran MiXCR on the RT-PCR reads and lists one entry per CDR3 protein. The sample lists some 640,000 distinct CDR3 sequences; more than 11% were seen once. This specimen was PBMCs from blood, taken approximately 15 days before vaccination. Source of these receptors: a man in his forties or fifties who received an inactivated influenza vaccine.

This clonotype was counted ten times or more. The CDR3 sequence: CASSVVTDTNQPQHF. CDR3 coding DNA: TGTGCCAGCAGCGTAGTGACGGACACCAATCAGCCCCAGCATTTT. The rearrangement links TRBV9 to TRBJ1-5; TRBD1 might be the D (5 bases). V was shortened by 0 bases and J by 3 bases, with 10 bases between the two germline ends. CDR3 length equals 15 residues. Germline V gene lookup returns CDR1 SGDLS and CDR2 YYNGEE.

V and J are TRBV28 and TRBJ2-5; 13 bases are shared with TRBD2. This CDR3 region has 15 residues. V gave up 5 bases and J gave up 5 bases; unmatched junction bases: 5. Germline V gene data show CDR1 as MDHEN and CDR2 as SYDVKM. CDR3: CASSRTSGRHETQYF. As DNA, the CDR3 is TGTGCCAGCAGTCGGACTAGCGGGAGACATGAGACCCAGTACTTC. Supplemented by reference TRBV28 and TRBJ2-5, the full variable domain reads DVKVTQSSRYLVKRTGEKVFLECVQDMDHENMFWYRQDPGLGLRLIYFSYDVKMKEKGDIPEGYSVSREKKERFSLILESASTNQTSMYLCASSRTSGRHETQYFGPGTRLLVL.

The chain couples TRBV4-1 to TRBJ1-6; 8 nucleotides agree with TRBD1. The CDR3 spans 17 residues. Germline trimming cut 3 bases from V and 3 bases from J; bases unmatched to any gene: 7. Germline assignment: CDR1 MGHRA and CDR2 YSYEKL. DNA of the CDR3: TGCGCCAGCAGCCAGGTACCCGGGACAGGCTATAATTCACCCCTCCACTTT. Its protein is CASSQVPGTGYNSPLHF.

CDR3 amino acids: CASSQDLGQWTYEQYF. Here the CDR3 DNA reads TGTGCCAGCAGCCAAGATCTTGGACAGTGGACCTACGAGCAGTACTTC. The rearrangement joins TRBV4-2 to TRBJ2-7, with a possible D match to TRBD1 (6 bases). This CDR3 has 16 residues. Germline CDR1 LGHNA, CDR2 YNFKEQ. V lost 0 bases, J lost 2 bases, and 14 bases lay in between.

CDR3 nucleotides: TGCGCCAGCAGCCAACAGGGTGGTGGCTACACCTTC. It translates to CASSQQGGGYTF. The rearrangement links TRBV4-3 to TRBJ1-2; D may be TRBD1 (5 bases). The V gene lost 2 bases and the J gene lost 7 bases, with 8 bases spanning the gap. CDR3 length: 12 residues. CDR1 and CDR2 (germline): LGHNA, YSLEER.

The chain recombines TRBV29-1 with TRBJ2-5; unclear D gene. Germline lookup yields CDR1 SQVTM and CDR2 ANQGSEA. V was pared by 4 bases and J by 5 bases, with 11 bases between. The CDR3 sequence is 12 residues long. CDR3 DNA: TGCAGCGTTGGACAAAGGGTGGAGACCCAGTACTTC. Its translation: CSVGQRVETQYF.

This clonotype was seen a handful of times. The rearrangement links TRBV7-2 to TRBJ1-2, with D perhaps TRBD1 (5 bases). Between the trimmed V and J ends, which lost 5 bases and 5 bases, there was a span of 12 bases. This CDR3 region has 13 residues. Germline assignment: CDR1 SGHTA and CDR2 FQGNSA. The CDR3 protein is CASSASGTYGYTF. In DNA, the CDR3 is TGTGCCAGCAGCGCCTCCGGGACGTATGGCTACACCTTC.

This clonotype was counted a few times. The chain couples TRBV4-2 to TRBJ2-2; 12 nucleotides agree with TRBD2. This CDR3 is built from 17 residues. After removal of 3 bases from V and 7 bases from J, the junction contained 9 bases not matched to a gene. CDR1 and CDR2 (germline): LGHNA, YNFKEQ. The CDR3 sequence: CASSHRLAGEGDGELFF. The CDR3 DNA reads as TGTGCCAGCAGCCACCGACTAGCGGGAGAGGGAGACGGGGAGCTGTTTTTT.

V gene TRBV29-1 combines with J gene TRBJ2-7; D ambiguous. This CDR3 has 14 residues. Germline V gene data show CDR1 as SQVTM and CDR2 as ANQGSEA. V was pared by 2 bases and J by 2 bases, with 13 bases between. The CDR3 region has the DNA TGCAGCGTTGAATCGGGCCAAGTGCCCTACGAGCAGTACTTC. It translates to CSVESGQVPYEQYF.

The chain has TRBV27 and TRBJ1-2; 9 bases fit TRBD1. From germline, CDR1 is MNHEY and CDR2 SMNVEV (reference sequence). The length of the CDR3 is 14 residues. V trimming: 0 bases; J trimming: 7 bases; junction bases outside the gene matches: 3. The CDR3 reads CASSLSYRGPGYTF. CDR3 nucleotides: TGTGCCAGCAGTTTATCCTACAGGGGGCCTGGCTACACCTTC.

This clonotype was seen a few times. The genes are TRBV6-1 and TRBJ2-1; 10 bases line up with TRBD2. The CDR3 sequence is 15 residues long. The V gene end was trimmed by 8 bases and the J gene end by 7 bases; junction bases not matched to a gene: 11. Germline V gene lookup returns CDR1 MNHNS and CDR2 SASEGT. The CDR3 region is CASAWLAGDVNEQFF. CDR3 in DNA: TGTGCCAGCGCCTGGCTAGCGGGAGATGTGAATGAGCAGTTCTTC.

This chain links TRBV23-1 with TRBJ2-7; maybe TRBD1 (6 bases). TRBV23-1 is noted as an ORF with a role that remains uncertain. V gave up 3 bases and J gave up 4 bases, with 13 bases separating them. CDR3 length equals 14 residues. CDR3 in amino acids: CASSHWDTGYEQYF. The CDR3 nucleotides read TGCGCCAGCAGTCATTGGGACACGGGATACGAGCAGTACTTC.

The chain carries TRBV20-1 and TRBJ2-2; D is undetermined. This CDR3 has 16 amino acids. The V end was cut by 0 bases, the J end by 1 base, with 12 bases between. CDR1 and CDR2 from the germline V gene are DFQATT and SNEGSKA (reference sequence). As DNA, the CDR3 is TGCAGTGCTAGAGATCAGGTTGGCGGGAACACCGGGGAGCTGTTTTTT. Its translation is CSARDQVGGNTGELFF.

This clonotype has only a few counts. V usage is TRBV4-3 and J usage is TRBJ2-2; D remains unclear. Germline CDR1 reads LGHNA; CDR2 reads YSLEER. This CDR3 spans 14 amino acids. V lost 0 bases, J lost 4 bases, and 6 bases lay in between. CDR3 loop: CASSQESFTGELFF. CDR3 nucleotide sequence: TGCGCCAGCAGCCAAGAGAGTTTCACCGGGGAGCTGTTTTTT.

The V and J genes are TRBV7-9 and TRBJ1-2; D is unclear. Trimming cost V 8 bases and J 8 bases, with 9 bases left between them. The germline CDR1 and CDR2 sequences are SEHNR and FQNEAQ (reference sequence). CDR3 length: 10 amino acids. The CDR3, as DNA: TGTGCCAGCTACCATGGGGGCTACACCTTC. This translates into CASYHGGYTF. Filled out from reference TRBV7-9 and TRBJ1-2, the complete variable domain reads DTGVSQNPRHKITKRGQNVTFRCDPISEHNRLYWYRQTLGQGPEFLTYFQNEAQLEKSRLLSDRFSAERPKGSFSTLEIQRTEQGDSAMYLCASYHGGYTFGSGTRLTVV.

The chain has TRBV3-1 and TRBJ2-1; D unclear. The germline CDR1 and CDR2 sequences are LGHDT and YNNKEL (reference sequence). CDR3 length: 16 amino acids. Trimming shortened V by 1 base and J by 0 bases, and 10 bases separated the two germline ends. In nucleotides, the CDR3 is TGTGCCAGCAGCCAAGGATTCTTCAGCTCCTACAATGAGCAGTTCTTC. Protein sequence: CASSQGFFSSYNEQFF.

This clonotype was recorded a few times. The rearrangement links TRBV7-8 to TRBJ2-5; TRBD1 matches 9 bases. The ends lost 3 bases at V and 5 bases at J; junction bases unmatched: 13. The CDR3 is made up of 17 amino acids. CDR1 and CDR2 from the germline V gene are SGHVS and FQNEAQ. CDR3 amino acids: CASSFATLQGARETQYF. The CDR3 DNA follows: TGTGCCAGCAGCTTCGCCACACTACAGGGGGCGCGGGAGACCCAGTACTTC.

This clonotype appeared a few times. This chain joins TRBV11-2 and TRBJ2-2, with D unclear. The CDR3 consists of 14 residues. The germline V gene encodes CDR1 SGHAT and CDR2 FQNNGV. V was pared by 1 base and J by 4 bases, with 7 bases between. CDR3 sequence: CASSLVVVTGELFF. The CDR3 region has the DNA TGTGCCAGCAGCTTAGTTGTGGTCACCGGGGAGCTGTTTTTT.